These 11 T cell receptor beta chains originate from one sample sequenced in a study of blood T cell repertoires in COVID-19. The assay was immunoSEQ multiplex PCR, and TCRdb's table has in-frame clones only and misses some. The table records hundreds of thousands of clones, roughly 90% of them present only once. Sequencing used peripheral blood. All receptors derive from a man aged 60 to 69 with COVID-19, enrolled during active disease.

J is TRBJ1-2 and V is TRBV9; 7 bases fit TRBD1. Germline V gene lookup returns CDR1 SGDLS and CDR2 YYNGEE. V dropped 5 bases and J dropped 5; count of bases not matched to a gene: 15. This CDR3 has 16 amino acids. The CDR3 region is CASSSGQDPSIYGYTF. The CDR3 DNA is TGTGCCAGCAGTTCCGGACAGGACCCTTCAATTTATGGCTACACCTTC.

The rearrangement joins TRBV29-1 to TRBJ1-6, with 9 bases identical to TRBD1. The germline V gene encodes CDR1 SQVTM and CDR2 ANQGSEA. With V trimmed by 7 bases and J by 8 bases, 6 bases remained unmatched. This CDR3 spans 13 amino acids. The CDR3 DNA reads as TGCAGCGCCCGGGACAGGGCCGATTCACCCCTCCACTTT. Translation: CSARDRADSPLHF.

V and J are TRBV3-1 (or the pseudogene TRBV3-2) and TRBJ1-4; 7 bases map to TRBD1. The CDR3 has 14 amino acids. V trimming: 6 bases; J trimming: 4 bases; junction bases outside the gene matches: 5. Germline lookup yields CDR1 LGHDT and CDR2 YNNKEL (reference sequence). CDR3: CASSTQGINEKLFF. The CDR3 DNA reads as TGTGCCAGCAGTACACAGGGGATTAATGAAAAACTGTTTTTT.

The chain combines TRBV5-1 with TRBJ2-3; D may be TRBD2 (6 bases). The CDR3 is made up of 14 amino acids. The germline CDR1 and CDR2 sequences are SGHRS and YFSETQ. V dropped 3 bases and J dropped 1 base, with 9 bases sitting between them. The CDR3 region is CASSSQRGTDTQYF. The CDR3 DNA sequence: TGCGCCAGCAGCTCCCAGCGGGGCACAGATACGCAGTATTTT.

V is TRBV7-2 and J is TRBJ2-7; 7 bases are a match to TRBD2. This CDR3 contains 14 residues. The V segment lost 5 bases and the J segment 0 bases; nucleotides outside the gene matches: 4. Germline V gene data show CDR1 as SGHTA and CDR2 as FQGNSA. The CDR3 is CASSPVAGSYEQYF. CDR3 DNA: TGTGCCAGCAGCCCCGTAGCGGGCTCCTACGAGCAGTACTTC.

This chain joins TRBV3-1 (or the pseudogene TRBV3-2) and TRBJ1-2; TRBD1 aligns across 7 bases. Germline CDR1 and CDR2: LGHDT and YNNKEL (reference sequence). The CDR3 has 17 residues. V lost 1 base to trimming and J lost 3 bases; unmatched junction nucleotides: 11. The CDR3 DNA sequence: TGTGCCAGCAGCCAAGGAACAGGGGCCCGTAAGGACTATGGCTACACCTTC. This translates into CASSQGTGARKDYGYTF.

This rearrangement joins TRBV6-1 to TRBJ1-2; TRBD1 is a possible D gene (6 bases). Trimming took 2 bases from V and 4 from J, leaving 17 bases between them. CDR3 size: 16 residues. CDR1 is MNHNS and CDR2 is SASEGT in the germline V gene. In DNA form, the CDR3 reads TGTGCCAGCAGTGAAACTCCGAGCGGCAGGGGCTATGGCTACACCTTC. Translation gives CASSETPSGRGYGYTF.

Only one count was recorded for this clone. The chain uses TRBV27 and TRBJ1-3, with TRBD1 as a possible D gene (6 bases). CDR1 is MNHEY, CDR2 SMNVEV, per germline (reference sequence). The CDR3 length is 17 residues. Trimming pared 1 base from V and 3 bases from J, leaving 16 bases between. CDR3 nucleotide sequence: TGTGCCAGCAGTTTATTACCGATGGGACAAATTGGAAACACCATATATTTT. Translated, it gives CASSLLPMGQIGNTIYF.

V and J are TRBV6-5 and TRBJ2-1, with 11 bases fitting TRBD2. Germline V gene data show CDR1 as MNHEY and CDR2 as SVGAGI. CDR3 size: 15 residues. After removal of 4 bases from V and 8 bases from J, the junction contained 7 bases not matched to a gene. CDR3 DNA: TGTGCCAGCAGTTCGGCTAGCGGGGGGAGGGATGAGCAGTTCTTC. Its translation is CASSSASGGRDEQFF.

The chain employs TRBV5-4 and TRBJ1-6, with TRBD1 identical over 7 bases. The CDR3 is 16 amino acids. Per germline, CDR1 SGHNT and CDR2 YYREEE (reference sequence). V shed 0 bases, J shed 6 bases, and the junction held 6 bases outside the gene matches. In DNA form, the CDR3 reads TGTGCCAGCAGCTTGGGTGCGGACAGGAGTAATTCACCCCTCCACTTT. Its translation: CASSLGADRSNSPLHF.

This clone was detected only once. The chain joins TRBV10-3 to TRBJ2-3; TRBD2 agrees at 9 bases. V trimming: 8 bases; J trimming: 2 bases; junction bases outside the gene matches: 11. Germline assignment: CDR1 ENHRY and CDR2 SYGVKD. This CDR3 region has 16 residues. CDR3 sequence (DNA): TGTGCCATCGCAAGAAATAGCGGGAGCCCCACAGATACGCAGTATTTT. Translating gives CAIARNSGSPTDTQYF.